The source of this TCR beta chain is a study of T-cell reconstitution after alpha-beta-depleted transplantation in children. CDR1 is SGHKS, CDR2 YYEKEE, per germline (reference sequence). The V and J ends lost 1 base and 3 bases respectively, with 11 bases between them. The CDR3 sequence is 15 residues long. About this clonotype itself: Its antigen remains unknown.

Whole-study results and caveats: Several hundred graft clones that had expanded were reportedly the source of alpha-beta T cells about two months after transplant.

Unique molecular identifiers were used in preparing the TCRbeta library. TCRdb used MiXCR to reprocess the PCR reads, holding one entry per CDR3 protein. The data show hundreds of thousands of distinct CDR3 sequences, around 13% seen once. Specimen: PBMCs, collected before TCRalphabeta/CD19-depleted stem cell transplant. This TCR came from a girl aged 2 to 9 with congenital amegakaryocytic thrombocytopenia, due to receive a stem cell transplant. The chain links TRBV5-5 to TRBJ2-1; D possibly matches TRBD1 or TRBD2 (5 bases each). The DNA of the CDR3 is TGTGCCAGCAGCTTGTACGGGACCGACTACAATGAGCAGTTCTTC. It translates to CASSLYGTDYNEQFF.